This T cell receptor (beta chain) was retrieved from a study of T cell changes during pregnancy in multiple sclerosis. Generated by immunoSEQ multiplex PCR, the TCRdb table keeps only in-frame clones and is missing some. The sample has about 20,000 clones, about 85% seen once. The CDR3 totals 15 residues. Germline lookup yields CDR1 SGHKS and CDR2 YYEKEE (reference sequence). V lost 0 bases and J 0 bases, leaving 7 bases between the germline ends. The origin of this receptor is a female donor in good health, enrolled as a control in a pregnancy study. The starting material was CD8+ T cells from peripheral blood mononuclear cells, obtained after pregnancy. The J gene is TRBJ1-5, the V gene TRBV5-5; D is ambiguous. As DNA, the CDR3 is TGTGCCAGCAGCTTGGCGGGAGATAGCAATCAGCCCCAGCATTTT. Residues: CASSLAGDSNQPQHF.